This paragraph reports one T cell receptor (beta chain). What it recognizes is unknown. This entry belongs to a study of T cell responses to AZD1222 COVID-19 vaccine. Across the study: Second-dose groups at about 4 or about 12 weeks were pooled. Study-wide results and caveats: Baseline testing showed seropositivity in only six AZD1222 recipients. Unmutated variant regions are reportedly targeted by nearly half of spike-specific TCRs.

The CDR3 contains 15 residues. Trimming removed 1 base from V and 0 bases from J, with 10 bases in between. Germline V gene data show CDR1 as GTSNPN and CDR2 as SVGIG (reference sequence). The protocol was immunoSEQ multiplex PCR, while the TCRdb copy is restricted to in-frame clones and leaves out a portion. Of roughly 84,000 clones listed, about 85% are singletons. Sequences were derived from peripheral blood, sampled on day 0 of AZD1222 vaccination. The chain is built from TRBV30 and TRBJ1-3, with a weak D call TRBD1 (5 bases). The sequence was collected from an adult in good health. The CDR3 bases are TGTGCCTGGAGTGGACAGTCCTTCTCTGGAAACACCATATATTTT. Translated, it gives CAWSGQSFSGNTIYF.